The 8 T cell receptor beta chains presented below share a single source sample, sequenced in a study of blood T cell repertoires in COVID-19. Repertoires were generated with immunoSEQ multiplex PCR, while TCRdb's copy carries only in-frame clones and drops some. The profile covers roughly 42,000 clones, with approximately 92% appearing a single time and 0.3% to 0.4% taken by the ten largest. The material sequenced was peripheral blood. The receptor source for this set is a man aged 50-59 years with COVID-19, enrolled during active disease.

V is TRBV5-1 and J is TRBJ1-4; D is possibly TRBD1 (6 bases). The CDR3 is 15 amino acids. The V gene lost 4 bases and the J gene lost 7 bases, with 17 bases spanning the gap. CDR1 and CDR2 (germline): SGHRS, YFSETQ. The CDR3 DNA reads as TGCGCCAGCAGCCCGGGGGGGGCAGGACTTGAAAAACTGTTTTTT. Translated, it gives CASSPGGAGLEKLFF.

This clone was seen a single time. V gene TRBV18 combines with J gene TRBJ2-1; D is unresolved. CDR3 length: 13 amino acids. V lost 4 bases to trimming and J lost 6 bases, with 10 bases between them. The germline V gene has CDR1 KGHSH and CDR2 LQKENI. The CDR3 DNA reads TGTGCCAGCTCACTCTATACCGGCAATGAGCAGTTCTTC. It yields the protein CASSLYTGNEQFF. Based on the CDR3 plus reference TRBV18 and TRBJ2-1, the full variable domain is NAGVMQNPRHLVRRRGQEARLRCSPMKGHSHVYWYRQLPEEGLKFMVYLQKENIIDESGMPKERFSAEFPKEGPSILRIQQVVRGDSAAYFCASSLYTGNEQFFGPGTRLTVL.

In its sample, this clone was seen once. The CDR3 region has the DNA TGTGCCAGCAGTTATCGGGACAGGGGTTACGAGCAGTACTTC. Its translation is CASSYRDRGYEQYF. The genes are TRBV9 and TRBJ2-7, with 10 bases matching TRBD1. The CDR3 is 14 residues long. The V and J ends lost 5 bases and 4 bases, in that order; junction bases with no gene match: 6. Germline V gene data show CDR1 as SGDLS and CDR2 as YYNGEE. Full variable domain (outside the CDR3, taken from reference TRBV9 and TRBJ2-7): DSGVTQTPKHLITATGQRVTLRCSPRSGDLSVYWYQQSLDQGLQFLIQYYNGEERAKGNILERFSAQQFPDLHSELNLSSLELGDSALYFCASSYRDRGYEQYFGPGTRLTVT.

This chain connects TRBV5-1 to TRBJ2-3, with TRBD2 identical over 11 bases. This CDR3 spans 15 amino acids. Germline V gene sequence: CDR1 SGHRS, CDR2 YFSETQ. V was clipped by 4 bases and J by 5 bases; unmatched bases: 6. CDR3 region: CASSGTGTSGDTQYF. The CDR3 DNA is TGCGCCAGCAGCGGAACCGGGACTAGCGGAGATACGCAGTATTTT.

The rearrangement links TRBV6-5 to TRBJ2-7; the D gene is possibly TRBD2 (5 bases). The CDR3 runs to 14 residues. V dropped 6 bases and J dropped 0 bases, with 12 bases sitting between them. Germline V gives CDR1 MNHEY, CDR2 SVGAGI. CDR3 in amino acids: CASRRGLYSYEQYF. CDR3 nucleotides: TGTGCCAGCAGGCGCGGGTTATACTCCTACGAGCAGTACTTC.

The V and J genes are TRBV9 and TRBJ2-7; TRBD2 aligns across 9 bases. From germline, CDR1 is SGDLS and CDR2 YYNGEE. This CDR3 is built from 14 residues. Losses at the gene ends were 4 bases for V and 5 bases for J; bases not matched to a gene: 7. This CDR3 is CASSSTSGGNEQYF. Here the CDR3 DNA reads TGTGCCAGCAGCTCGACTAGCGGCGGAAACGAGCAGTACTTC.

CDR3 region: CASSLVQGSYEQYF. The CDR3 DNA reads TGTGCCAGCAGCTTAGTACAGGGCTCCTACGAGCAGTACTTC. V and J are TRBV7-9 and TRBJ2-7; D may be TRBD1 (6 bases). Trimming pared 1 base from V and 0 bases from J, leaving 7 bases between. CDR1 and CDR2 from the germline V gene are SEHNR and FQNEAQ (reference sequence). The CDR3 is made up of 14 amino acids.

The CDR3 coding sequence is TGTGCCACCAGCAGAGATAGGACAGATAATTCACCCCTCCACTTT. It yields the protein CATSRDRTDNSPLHF. The chain recombines TRBV15 with TRBJ1-6; possible D gene TRBD1, 6 bases. V gave up 0 bases and J gave up 5 bases, with 8 bases separating them. The CDR3 has 15 residues. Per the germline V gene, CDR1 is LNHNV and CDR2 is YYDKDF (reference sequence).